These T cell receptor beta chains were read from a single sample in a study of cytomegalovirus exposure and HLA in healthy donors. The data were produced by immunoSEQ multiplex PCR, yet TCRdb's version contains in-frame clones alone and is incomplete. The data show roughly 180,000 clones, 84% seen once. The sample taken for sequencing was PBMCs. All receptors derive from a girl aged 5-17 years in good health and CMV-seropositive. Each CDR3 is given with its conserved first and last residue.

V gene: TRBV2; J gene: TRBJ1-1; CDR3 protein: CASRRDRGGPEAFF
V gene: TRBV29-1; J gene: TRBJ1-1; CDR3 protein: CSVEDKQVGMNTEAFF
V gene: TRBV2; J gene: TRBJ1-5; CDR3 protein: CAGRAGVDQPQHF
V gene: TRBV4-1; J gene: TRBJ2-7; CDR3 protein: CASSQVLGTTPYEQYF
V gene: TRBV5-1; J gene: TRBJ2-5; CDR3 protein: CASSSPSQGQETQYF
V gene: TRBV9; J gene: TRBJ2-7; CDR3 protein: CASSPRDWTYEQYF
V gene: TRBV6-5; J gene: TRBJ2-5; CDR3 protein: CASSYGRARGFSTQYF
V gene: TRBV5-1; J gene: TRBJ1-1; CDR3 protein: CASSVTGLNTEAFF
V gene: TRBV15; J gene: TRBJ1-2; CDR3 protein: CATSSTGWANYGYTF
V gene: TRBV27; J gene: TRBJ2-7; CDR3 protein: CASSLSPSLYEQYF
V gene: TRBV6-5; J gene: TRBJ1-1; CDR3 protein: CASSSAYGDKATEAFF
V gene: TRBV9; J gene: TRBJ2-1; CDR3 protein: CASSAGTSGANEQFF
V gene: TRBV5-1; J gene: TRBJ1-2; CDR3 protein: CASSLGEGGNYGYTF
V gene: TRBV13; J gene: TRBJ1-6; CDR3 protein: CASSPYRGRDGLRTLHF
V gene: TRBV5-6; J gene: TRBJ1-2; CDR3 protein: CASSLTTGNGYTF
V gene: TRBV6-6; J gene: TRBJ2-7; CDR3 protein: CASSYSGGSSYEQYF
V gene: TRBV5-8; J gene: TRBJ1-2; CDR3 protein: CASSHGTYSNYGYTF
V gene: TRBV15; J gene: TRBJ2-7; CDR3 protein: CATSAVGMNYEQYF
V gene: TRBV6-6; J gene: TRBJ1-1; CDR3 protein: CASSYGGTEAFF
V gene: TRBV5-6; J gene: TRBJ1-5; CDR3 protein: CASSPGQGNQPQHF
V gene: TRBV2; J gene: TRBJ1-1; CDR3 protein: CASSEARGITEAFF
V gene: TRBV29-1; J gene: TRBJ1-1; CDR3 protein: CSVARPSGDTEAFF
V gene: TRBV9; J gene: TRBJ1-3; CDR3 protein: CASSVLDRISGNTIYF
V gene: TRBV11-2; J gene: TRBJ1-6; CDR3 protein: CASSSQGSSYNSPLHF
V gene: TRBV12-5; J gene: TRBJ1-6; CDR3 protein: CASGAGGLNSPLHF